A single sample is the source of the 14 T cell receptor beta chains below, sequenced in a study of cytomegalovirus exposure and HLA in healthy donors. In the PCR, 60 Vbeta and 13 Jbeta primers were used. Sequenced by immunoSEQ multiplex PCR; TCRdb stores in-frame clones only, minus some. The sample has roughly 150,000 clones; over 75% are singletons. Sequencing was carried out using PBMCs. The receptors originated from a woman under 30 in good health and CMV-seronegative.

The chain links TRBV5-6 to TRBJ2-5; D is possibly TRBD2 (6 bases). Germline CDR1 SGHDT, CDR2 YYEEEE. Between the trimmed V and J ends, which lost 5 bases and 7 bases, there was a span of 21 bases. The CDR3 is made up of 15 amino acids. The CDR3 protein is CASSGGTPAYGTQYF. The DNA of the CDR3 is TGTGCCAGCAGTGGAGGGACTCCCGCATATGGGACCCAGTACTTC.

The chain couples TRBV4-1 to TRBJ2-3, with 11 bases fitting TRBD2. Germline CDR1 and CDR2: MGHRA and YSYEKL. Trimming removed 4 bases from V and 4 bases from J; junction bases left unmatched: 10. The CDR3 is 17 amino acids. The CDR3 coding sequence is TGCGCCAGCAGCCGCCCTATAGCGGGGGGGAACCCAGATACGCAGTATTTT. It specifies CASSRPIAGGNPDTQYF.

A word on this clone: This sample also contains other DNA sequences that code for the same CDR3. Here the CDR3 DNA reads TGTGCCTGGAGTCTGTACACTGAAGCTTTCTTT. It specifies CAWSLYTEAFF. The rearrangement joins TRBV30 to TRBJ1-1; D gene unclear. Germline CDR1 reads GTSNPN; CDR2 reads SVGIG (reference sequence). V was shortened by 2 bases and J by 3 bases, with 4 bases between the two germline ends. This CDR3 has 11 amino acids.

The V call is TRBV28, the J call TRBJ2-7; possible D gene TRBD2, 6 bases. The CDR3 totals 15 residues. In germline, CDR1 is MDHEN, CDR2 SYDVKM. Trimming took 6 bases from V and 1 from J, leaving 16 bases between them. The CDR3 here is CASRTGGISSYEQYF. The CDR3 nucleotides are TGTGCCAGCAGAACCGGGGGAATATCGTCCTACGAGCAGTACTTC.

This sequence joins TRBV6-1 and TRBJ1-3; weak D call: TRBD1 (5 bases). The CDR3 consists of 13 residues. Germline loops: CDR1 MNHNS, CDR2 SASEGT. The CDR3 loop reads CGSQVNSGNTIYF. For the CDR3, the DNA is TGTGGTTCACAGGTGAACTCTGGAAACACCATATATTTT.

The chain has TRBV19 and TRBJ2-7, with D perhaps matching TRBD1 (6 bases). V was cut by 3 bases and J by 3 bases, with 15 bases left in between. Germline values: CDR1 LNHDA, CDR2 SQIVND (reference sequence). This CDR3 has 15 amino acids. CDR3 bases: TGTGCCAGTAGTATCGGGACATGGGGGCTCTACGAGCAGTACTTC. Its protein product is CASSIGTWGLYEQYF.

CDR3 nucleotide sequence: TGTGCCTGGAGTTTCCGGGACAGGAGGACCTACGAGCAGTACTTC. Protein sequence: CAWSFRDRRTYEQYF. V usage is TRBV30 and J usage is TRBJ2-7; 8 nucleotides match TRBD1. The CDR3 is made up of 15 amino acids. With 2 bases clipped from V and 2 bases from J, the junction kept 8 bases outside the gene matches. From germline, CDR1 is GTSNPN and CDR2 SVGIG (reference sequence). Drawing the rest from reference TRBV30 and TRBJ2-7, the complete variable domain is SQTIHQWPATLVQPVGSPLSLECTVEGTSNPNLYWYRQAAGRGLQLLFYSVGIGQISSEVPQNLSASRPQDRQFILSSKKLLLSDSGFYLCAWSFRDRRTYEQYFGPGTRLTVT.

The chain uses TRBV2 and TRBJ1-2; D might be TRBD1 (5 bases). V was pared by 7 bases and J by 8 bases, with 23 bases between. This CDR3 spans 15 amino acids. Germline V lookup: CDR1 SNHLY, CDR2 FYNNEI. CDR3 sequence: CASTNPGEGQYGYTF. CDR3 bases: TGTGCCAGCACTAACCCCGGGGAGGGGCAGTACGGCTACACCTTC.

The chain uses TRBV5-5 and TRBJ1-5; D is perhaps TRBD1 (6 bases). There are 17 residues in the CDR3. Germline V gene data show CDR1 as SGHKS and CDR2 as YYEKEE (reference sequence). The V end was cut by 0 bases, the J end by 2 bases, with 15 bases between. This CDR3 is CASSLGRDIWGNQPQHF. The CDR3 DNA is TGTGCCAGCAGCTTGGGCCGGGACATATGGGGCAATCAGCCCCAGCATTTT.

The CDR3 spells CASSVGITTGDSNEKLFF. The CDR3 coding sequence is TGTGCCAGCAGCGTAGGTATAACGACAGGCGATTCTAATGAAAAACTGTTTTTT. This chain joins TRBV9 and TRBJ1-4; D perhaps matches TRBD1 (6 bases). The CDR3 has 18 amino acids. Trimming left V 0 bases short and J 3 bases short, with 18 bases between. Germline V gives CDR1 SGDLS, CDR2 YYNGEE.

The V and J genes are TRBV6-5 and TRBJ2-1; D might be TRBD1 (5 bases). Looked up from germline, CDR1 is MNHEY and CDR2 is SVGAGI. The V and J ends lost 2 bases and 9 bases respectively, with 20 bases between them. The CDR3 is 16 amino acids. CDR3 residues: CASSYRGGVSSVEQFF. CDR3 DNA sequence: TGTGCCAGCAGTTACAGGGGCGGCGTATCATCAGTTGAGCAGTTCTTC.

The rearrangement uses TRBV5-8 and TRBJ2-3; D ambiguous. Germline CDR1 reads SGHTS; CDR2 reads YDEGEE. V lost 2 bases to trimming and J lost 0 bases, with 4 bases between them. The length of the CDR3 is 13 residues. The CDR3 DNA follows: TGTGCCAGCAGCTTTCAGAGCACAGATACGCAGTATTTT. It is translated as CASSFQSTDTQYF.

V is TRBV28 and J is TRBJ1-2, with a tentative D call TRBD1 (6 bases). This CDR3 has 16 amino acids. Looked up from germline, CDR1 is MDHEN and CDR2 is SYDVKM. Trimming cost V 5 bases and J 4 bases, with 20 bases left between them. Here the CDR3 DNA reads TGTGCCAGCAGTACCCCTCCGATAGGACAGATCTATGGCTACACCTTC. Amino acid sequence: CASSTPPIGQIYGYTF.

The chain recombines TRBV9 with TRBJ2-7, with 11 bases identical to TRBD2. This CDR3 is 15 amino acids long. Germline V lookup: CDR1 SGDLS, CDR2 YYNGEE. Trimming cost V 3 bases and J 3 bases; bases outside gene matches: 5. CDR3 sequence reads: CASSGGLAVHYEQYF. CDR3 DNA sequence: TGTGCCAGCAGCGGGGGACTAGCGGTCCACTACGAGCAGTACTTC.